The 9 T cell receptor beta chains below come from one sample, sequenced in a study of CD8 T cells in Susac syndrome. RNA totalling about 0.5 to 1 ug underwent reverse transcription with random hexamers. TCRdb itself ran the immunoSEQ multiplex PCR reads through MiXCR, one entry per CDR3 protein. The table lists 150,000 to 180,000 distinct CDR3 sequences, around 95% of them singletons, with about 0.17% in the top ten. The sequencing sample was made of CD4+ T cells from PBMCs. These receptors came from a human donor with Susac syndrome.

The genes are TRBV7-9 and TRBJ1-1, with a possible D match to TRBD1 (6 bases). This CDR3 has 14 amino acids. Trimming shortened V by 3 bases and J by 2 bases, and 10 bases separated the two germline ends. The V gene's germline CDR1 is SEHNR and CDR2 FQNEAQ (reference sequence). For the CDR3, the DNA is TGTGCCAGCAGCTTCAGCAGGGGTAACACTGAAGCTTTCTTT. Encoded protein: CASSFSRGNTEAFF.

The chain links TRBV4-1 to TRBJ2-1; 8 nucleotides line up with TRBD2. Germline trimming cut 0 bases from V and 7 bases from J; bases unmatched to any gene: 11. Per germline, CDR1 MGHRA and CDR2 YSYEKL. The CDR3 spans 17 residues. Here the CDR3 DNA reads TGCGCCAGCAGCCAAGACGGACGGGGGGGCTTCGTGAATGAGCAGTTCTTC. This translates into CASSQDGRGGFVNEQFF.

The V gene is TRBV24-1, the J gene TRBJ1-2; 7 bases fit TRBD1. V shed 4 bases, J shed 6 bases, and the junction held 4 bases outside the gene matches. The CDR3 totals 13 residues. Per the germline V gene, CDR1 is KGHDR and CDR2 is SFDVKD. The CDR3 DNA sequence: TGTGCCACCAGTGACCCGACAGGGAATGGCTACACCTTC. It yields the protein CATSDPTGNGYTF.

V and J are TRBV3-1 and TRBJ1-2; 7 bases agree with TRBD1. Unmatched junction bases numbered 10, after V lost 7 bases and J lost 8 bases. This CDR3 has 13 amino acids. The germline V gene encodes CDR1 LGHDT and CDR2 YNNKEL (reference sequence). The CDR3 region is CASNPGGKGGYTF. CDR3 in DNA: TGTGCCAGCAACCCAGGGGGTAAGGGAGGCTACACCTTC.

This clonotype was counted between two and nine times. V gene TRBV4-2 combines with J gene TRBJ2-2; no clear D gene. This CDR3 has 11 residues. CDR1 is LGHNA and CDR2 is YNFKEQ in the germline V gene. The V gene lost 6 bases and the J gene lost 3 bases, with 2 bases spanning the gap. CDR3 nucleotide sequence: TGTGCCAGCAGTCACACCGGGGAGCTGTTTTTT. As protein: CASSHTGELFF.

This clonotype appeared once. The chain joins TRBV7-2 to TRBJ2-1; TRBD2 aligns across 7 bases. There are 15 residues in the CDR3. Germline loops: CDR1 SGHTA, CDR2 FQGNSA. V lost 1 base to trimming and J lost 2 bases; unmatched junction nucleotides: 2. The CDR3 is CASSLVRGAYNEQFF. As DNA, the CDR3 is TGTGCCAGCAGCTTAGTACGGGGGGCCTACAATGAGCAGTTCTTC.

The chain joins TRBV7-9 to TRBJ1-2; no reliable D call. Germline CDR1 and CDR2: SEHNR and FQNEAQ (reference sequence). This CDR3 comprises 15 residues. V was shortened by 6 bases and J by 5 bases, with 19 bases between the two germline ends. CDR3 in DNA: TGTGCCAGCAGTGTACTCACCCTGACGGGGTATGGCTACACCTTC. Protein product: CASSVLTLTGYGYTF.

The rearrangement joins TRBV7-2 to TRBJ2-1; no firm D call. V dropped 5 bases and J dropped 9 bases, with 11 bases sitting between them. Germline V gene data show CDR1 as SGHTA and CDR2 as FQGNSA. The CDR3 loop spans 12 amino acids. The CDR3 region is CASSIHLSEQFF. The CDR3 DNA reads TGTGCCAGCAGCATACACTTGAGTGAGCAGTTCTTC. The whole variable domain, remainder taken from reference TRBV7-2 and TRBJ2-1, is GAGVSQSPSNKVTEKGKDVELRCDPISGHTALYWYRQSLGQGLEFLIYFQGNSAPDKSGLPSDRFSAERTGGSVSTLTIQRTQQEDSAVYLCASSIHLSEQFFGPGTRLTVL.

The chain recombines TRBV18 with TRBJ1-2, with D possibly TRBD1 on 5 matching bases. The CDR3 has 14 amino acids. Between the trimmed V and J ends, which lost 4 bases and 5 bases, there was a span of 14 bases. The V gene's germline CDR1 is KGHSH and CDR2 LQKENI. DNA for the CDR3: TGTGCCAGCTCACGAGTCAGGGAATTTTATGGCTACACCTTC. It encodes CASSRVREFYGYTF.